The source of this T cell receptor (beta chain) is a study of T cells in Graves' hyperthyroidism and ophthalmopathy. Background on the study: Peripheral blood sampling occurred at initial diagnosis, before any treatment. Points from the study as a whole: In validation, the model predicted ophthalmopathy. These predictions came a median about 6 months before onset.

On this clonotype itself: Its antigen is unknown.

Patients showing uncontrolled infection, other autoimmune disease, pregnancy or lactation were ineligible. The junction had 6 bases not matched to a gene; V was cut back by 1 base and J by 9 bases. Germline assignment: CDR1 SGHAT and CDR2 FQNNGV. CDR3 size: 16 residues. Amplification of TCR beta CDR3 regions was performed using RNA transcripts as template. During a first-round RT-PCR of the TCR CDR3, the HTBI primer set was used. TCRdb re-derived calls from the multiplex PCR reads in MiXCR, one entry per CDR3 protein. There are about 410,000 distinct CDR3 sequences in the sample; over 12% occur only once, and roughly 13% lies in the top ten.

The source material was blood. The chain combines TRBV11-2 with TRBJ2-1; 13 positions agree with TRBD2. This TCR derives from a man aged 18-30 years with Graves' ophthalmopathy. The CDR3 spells CASSLGRLAGGSEQFF. CDR3 in DNA: TGTGCCAGCAGCTTAGGGAGACTAGCGGGGGGTAGTGAGCAGTTCTTC.